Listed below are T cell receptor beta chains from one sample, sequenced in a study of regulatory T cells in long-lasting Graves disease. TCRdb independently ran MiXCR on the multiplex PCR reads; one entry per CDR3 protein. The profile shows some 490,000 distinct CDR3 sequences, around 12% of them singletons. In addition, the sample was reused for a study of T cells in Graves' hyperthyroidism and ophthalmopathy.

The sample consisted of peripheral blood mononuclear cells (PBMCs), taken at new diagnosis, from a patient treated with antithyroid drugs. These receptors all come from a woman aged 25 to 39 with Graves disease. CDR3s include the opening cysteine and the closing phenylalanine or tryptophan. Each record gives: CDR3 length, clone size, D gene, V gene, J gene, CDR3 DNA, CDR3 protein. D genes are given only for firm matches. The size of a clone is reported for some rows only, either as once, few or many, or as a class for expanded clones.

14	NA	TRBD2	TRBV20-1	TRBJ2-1	TGCAGTACAATTTCGGGACTACAGAACAATGAGCAGTTCTTC	CSTISGLQNNEQFF
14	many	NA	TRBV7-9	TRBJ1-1	TGTGCCAGCAGCTTAGGGTCTGAGGACACTGAAGCTTTCTTT	CASSLGSEDTEAFF
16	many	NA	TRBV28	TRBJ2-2	TGTGCCAGCAGTTTAAGAGGCAGGGGTTATCCCGGGGAGCTGTTTTTT	CASSLRGRGYPGELFF
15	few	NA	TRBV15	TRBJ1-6	TGTGCCACCAGCATACGACGCTCAATTAATTCACCCCTCCACTTT	CATSIRRSINSPLHF
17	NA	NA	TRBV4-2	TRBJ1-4	TGTGCCAGCAGCCAAGATTTGCGCCCGGGACCCCGAGAAAAACTGTTTTTT	CASSQDLRPGPREKLFF
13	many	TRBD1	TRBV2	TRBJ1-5	TGTGCCACCGGTCGGGACAGAAATCAGCCCCAGCATTTT	CATGRDRNQPQHF
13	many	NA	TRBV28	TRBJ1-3	TGTGCCAGCAGTTTATCAATAAGGGGCACCATATATTTT	CASSLSIRGTIYF
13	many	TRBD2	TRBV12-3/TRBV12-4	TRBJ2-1	TGTGCCAGCAGCCCTCGACTAGCGGGTGAGCAGTTCTTC	CASSPRLAGEQFF
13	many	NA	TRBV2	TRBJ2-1	TGTGCCAGCAGTGATGAGGTTTACAATGAGCAGTTCTTC	CASSDEVYNEQFF
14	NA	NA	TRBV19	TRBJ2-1	TGTGCCAGTAGTATAGGCGGGACGATCCATGAGCAGTTCTTC	CASSIGGTIHEQFF
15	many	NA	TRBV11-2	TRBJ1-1	TGTGCCAGCAGCTTAGGAGGCCCGCGAAACACTGAAGCTTTCTTT	CASSLGGPRNTEAFF
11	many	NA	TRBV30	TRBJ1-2	TGTGCCTGGATCAAGGAAGATGGCTACACCTTC	CAWIKEDGYTF
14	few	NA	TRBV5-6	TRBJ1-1	TGTGCCAGCAGCATAGGTTGGGGGAACACTGAAGCTTTCTTT	CASSIGWGNTEAFF
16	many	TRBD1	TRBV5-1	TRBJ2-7	TGCGCCAGCAGCCGATCCCAGGCCAGGGGGTTCTACGAGCAGTACTTC	CASSRSQARGFYEQYF
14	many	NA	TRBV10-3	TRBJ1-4	TGTGCCATCAGTGAGTCGTGGGCGGATGAAAAACTGTTTTTT	CAISESWADEKLFF
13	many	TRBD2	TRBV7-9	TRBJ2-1	TGTGCCAGCACCCCGGGAGGGCCCTATGAGCAGTTCTTC	CASTPGGPYEQFF
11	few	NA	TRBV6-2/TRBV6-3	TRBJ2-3	TGTGCCAGAGAGTTCACAGATACGCAGTATTTT	CAREFTDTQYF
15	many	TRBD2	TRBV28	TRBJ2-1	TGTGCCAGCAGGGGGATAGCGGGAGGGGTGGATGAGCAGTTCTTC	CASRGIAGGVDEQFF
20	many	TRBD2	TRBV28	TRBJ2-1	TGTGCCAGCAGTTTATTTCACGTAGGGGAGCGGGAGGGCAACCGCCATGAGCAGTTCTTC	CASSLFHVGEREGNRHEQFF
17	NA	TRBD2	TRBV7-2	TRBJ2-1	TGTGCCAGCAGCCCATGGACTAGCGGGAACTCCTACAATGAGCAGTTCTTC	CASSPWTSGNSYNEQFF
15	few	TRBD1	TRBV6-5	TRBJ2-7	TGTGCCAGCAGTTACGAACAGGGGGCCGCCTACGAGCAGTACTTC	CASSYEQGAAYEQYF
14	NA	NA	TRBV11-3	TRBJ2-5	TGTGCCAGCAGCCCTCATCAGCGCCAAGAGACCCAGTACTTC	CASSPHQRQETQYF